What follows are 21 T cell receptor beta chains derived from one specimen sequenced in a study of technical replicates of blood from several donors. The assay was immunoSEQ multiplex PCR, and TCRdb's table has in-frame clones only and misses some. The table includes around 15,000 clones, over 75% detected once. The sequenced sample consisted of PBMCs. The receptors derive from a human donor in good health.

V usage is TRBV5-6 and J usage is TRBJ2-3, with D possibly TRBD1 on 6 matching bases. Between the trimmed V and J ends, which lost 4 bases and 4 bases, there was a span of 10 bases. The CDR3 totals 13 residues. Per germline, CDR1 SGHDT and CDR2 YYEEEE. The CDR3 region has the DNA TGTGCCAGCAGCACGCAGGGGCCAGATACGCAGTATTTT. As protein: CASSTQGPDTQYF.

The chain joins TRBV6-1 to TRBJ2-3, with a tentative D call TRBD1 (5 bases). Germline CDR1 reads MNHNS; CDR2 reads SASEGT. The CDR3 covers 16 residues. Trimming pared 2 bases from V and 1 base from J, leaving 13 bases between. The CDR3: CASSEQGERRTDTQYF. The CDR3 coding sequence is TGTGCCAGCAGTGAACAGGGTGAGAGGCGCACAGATACGCAGTATTTT.

The chain has TRBV7-9 and TRBJ2-4; 10 nucleotides align to TRBD2. In germline, CDR1 is SEHNR, CDR2 FQNEAQ (reference sequence). Trimming took 6 bases from V and 5 from J; bases not matched to a gene: 7. The CDR3 totals 15 residues. CDR3 sequence reads: CASRSGLAGENIQYF. In DNA, the CDR3 is TGTGCCAGCAGGTCCGGGCTAGCGGGAGAAAACATTCAGTACTTC.

A few counts support this clone. V is TRBV7-9 and J is TRBJ2-1, with a tentative D call TRBD1 (5 bases). V lost 3 bases to trimming and J lost 8 bases, with 14 bases between them. This CDR3 is 14 amino acids long. Per the germline V gene, CDR1 is SEHNR and CDR2 is FQNEAQ (reference sequence). In nucleotides, the CDR3 is TGTGCCAGCAGCTTCAGGGTTAGCAACGATGAGCAGTTCTTC. Translated: CASSFRVSNDEQFF.

The rearrangement joins TRBV6-5 to TRBJ2-7, with D perhaps TRBD2 (5 bases). Trimming pared 5 bases from V and 3 bases from J, leaving 11 bases between. Germline CDR1 is MNHEY and CDR2 is SVGAGI. The CDR3 runs 13 residues. CDR3 region: CASSAGNNYEQYF. The CDR3 coding sequence is TGTGCCAGCAGTGCCGGGAATAACTACGAGCAGTACTTC.

The V call is TRBV30, the J call TRBJ2-7, with D unresolved. This CDR3 has 15 amino acids. Trimming pared 0 bases from V and 0 bases from J, leaving 12 bases between. From germline, CDR1 is GTSNPN and CDR2 SVGIG (reference sequence). CDR3 nucleotides: TGTGCCTGGAGTGTACTGTCCGGTTACTCCTACGAGCAGTACTTC. This codes for CAWSVLSGYSYEQYF.

This sequence joins TRBV6-7 and TRBJ2-2; possibly TRBD1 for D (6 bases). TRBV6-7 is assigned to the ORF class and has an uncertain function. Between the trimmed V and J ends, which lost 2 bases and 4 bases, there was a span of 26 bases. The CDR3 has 20 residues. DNA for the CDR3: TGTGCCAGCAGTTACGGATTCGGACAGCTCACTTCTAGGCTCACCGGGGAGCTGTTTTTT. Encoded protein: CASSYGFGQLTSRLTGELFF.

The chain recombines TRBV2 with TRBJ2-1, with 7 bases fitting TRBD2. This CDR3 comprises 19 residues. The J segment lost 6 bases and the V segment lost 2 bases, leaving 19 bases of the junction unmatched. Germline-derived CDR1 and CDR2 are SNHLY and FYNNEI. CDR3 in amino acids: CASSELGYDGGRGVNEQFF. CDR3 nucleotides: TGTGCCAGCAGTGAATTGGGTTACGACGGCGGGAGAGGAGTCAATGAGCAGTTCTTC.

This sequence joins TRBV4-2 and TRBJ2-3, with 13 bases aligning to TRBD2. The trim removed 1 base at V and 1 base at J, leaving 5 bases unmatched. Germline CDR1 and CDR2: LGHNA and YNFKEQ. CDR3 length: 18 amino acids. CDR3 region: CASSQGTSGRRGTDTQYF. The CDR3 DNA sequence: TGTGCCAGCAGCCAAGGGACTAGCGGGAGAAGAGGCACAGATACGCAGTATTTT.

The chain is built from TRBV2 and TRBJ2-3; the match to TRBD2 covers 9 bases. Germline CDR1 SNHLY, CDR2 FYNNEI. The CDR3 is made up of 15 amino acids. V was clipped by 6 bases and J by 2 bases; unmatched bases: 6. The DNA for the CDR3 is TGTGCCAGCAGCACCGGGACTAGCCTCACAGATACGCAGTATTTT. Translation gives CASSTGTSLTDTQYF.

This chain joins TRBV28 and TRBJ2-1; D might be TRBD2 (6 bases). Trimming took 5 bases from V and 6 from J, leaving 14 bases between them. Germline CDR1 reads MDHEN; CDR2 reads SYDVKM. The CDR3 covers 14 residues. Here the CDR3 reads CASSRALAGNEQFF. The CDR3 nucleotides read TGTGCCAGCAGTAGGGCACTAGCTGGCAATGAGCAGTTCTTC.

The rearrangement joins TRBV2 to TRBJ2-3, with TRBD2 as a possible D gene (5 bases). V was clipped by 7 bases and J by 0 bases, with 23 bases between them. The V gene's germline CDR1 is SNHLY and CDR2 FYNNEI. This CDR3 is 18 amino acids long. The CDR3 reads CASTPDGVREFSTDTQYF. In nucleotides, the CDR3 is TGTGCCAGCACCCCAGATGGGGTTCGGGAATTTAGCACAGATACGCAGTATTTT.

The genes are TRBV7-6 and TRBJ2-7, with 13 positions matching TRBD2. The V segment lost 8 bases and the J segment 6 bases; nucleotides outside the gene matches: 4. Germline V gives CDR1 SGHVS, CDR2 FNYEAQ. CDR3 length: 13 residues. CDR3 sequence reads: CASGGLAGFEQYF. CDR3 bases: TGTGCCAGCGGGGGACTAGCGGGATTCGAGCAGTACTTC.

V is TRBV7-9 and J is TRBJ2-7, with 10 positions matching TRBD1. V lost 5 bases and J lost 4; bases outside the gene matches: 8. Germline V CDR1 and CDR2: SEHNR, FQNEAQ (reference sequence). The CDR3 loop spans 15 amino acids. The CDR3 spells CASSAEGQGIYEQYF. In DNA form, the CDR3 reads TGTGCCAGCAGCGCCGAGGGACAGGGGATTTACGAGCAGTACTTC.

The rearrangement links TRBV5-1 to TRBJ2-7; 9 bases line up with TRBD1. Per the germline V gene, CDR1 is SGHRS and CDR2 is YFSETQ. J lost 6 bases, V lost 4 bases, and 11 bases had no gene match. The CDR3 totals 15 residues. The CDR3 here is CASSPTWTGVGEQYF. The CDR3 nucleotides read TGCGCCAGCAGCCCCACCTGGACAGGGGTGGGCGAGCAGTACTTC.

This clone was found once. The V and J genes are TRBV5-1 and TRBJ2-3, with D possibly TRBD1 on 6 matching bases. This CDR3 region has 14 residues. CDR1 is SGHRS and CDR2 is YFSETQ in the germline V gene. V was clipped by 2 bases and J by 5 bases, with 12 bases between them. The CDR3 DNA follows: TGCGCCAGCAGCTTACAGGGTATTCAAGATACGCAGTATTTT. Amino acids: CASSLQGIQDTQYF.

The genes are TRBV28 and TRBJ2-1; D gene unclear. Germline assignment: CDR1 MDHEN and CDR2 SYDVKM. Trimming left V 2 bases short and J 8 bases short, with 4 bases between. There are 11 residues in the CDR3. CDR3 sequence: CASSLRYEQFF. The CDR3 DNA follows: TGTGCCAGCAGTTTACGGTATGAGCAGTTCTTC.

The rearrangement links TRBV2 to TRBJ2-7; 12 bases fit TRBD1. Trimming took 3 bases from V and 6 from J; bases not matched to a gene: 9. The CDR3 length is 16 residues. CDR1 and CDR2 from the germline V gene are SNHLY and FYNNEI. CDR3 protein: CASSELKGQGASEQYF. For the CDR3, the DNA is TGTGCCAGCAGTGAGCTTAAGGGACAGGGGGCCTCCGAGCAGTACTTC. The full variable domain, completed using reference TRBV2 and TRBJ2-7, is EPEVTQTPSHQVTQMGQEVILRCVPISNHLYFYWYRQILGQKVEFLVSFYNNEISEKSEIFDDQFSVERPDGSNFTLKIRSTKLEDSAMYFCASSELKGQGASEQYFGPGTRLTVT.

The genes are TRBV7-8 and TRBJ2-5; D is perhaps TRBD2 (5 bases). Germline assignment: CDR1 SGHVS and CDR2 FQNEAQ. The CDR3 has 14 residues. Trimming cost V 5 bases and J 4 bases, with 14 bases left between them. The CDR3, as DNA: TGTGCCAGCAGCGTTACGGGGATTGGAGAGACCCAGTACTTC. Translating it yields CASSVTGIGETQYF.

The chain uses TRBV19 and TRBJ1-1; TRBD1 matches 7 bases. With V trimmed by 6 bases and J by 0 bases, 13 bases remained unmatched. Germline-derived CDR1 and CDR2 are LNHDA and SQIVND (reference sequence). There are 17 residues in the CDR3. For the CDR3, the DNA is TGTGCCAGTAGCCTGGGACAGTACGTATTCATGAACACTGAAGCTTTCTTT. This encodes CASSLGQYVFMNTEAFF. The complete variable domain, with remaining parts taken from reference TRBV19 and TRBJ1-1, reads DGGITQSPKYLFRKEGQNVTLSCEQNLNHDAMYWYRQDPGQGLRLIYYSQIVNDFQKGDIAEGYSVSREKKESFPLTVTSAQKNPTAFYLCASSLGQYVFMNTEAFFGQGTRLTVV.

The chain has TRBV10-1 and TRBJ2-5, with TRBD2 matching 7 bases. The germline CDR1 and CDR2 sequences are WNHNN and SYGVQD (reference sequence). V was pared by 4 bases and J by 5 bases, with 10 bases of the junction left unmatched. The CDR3 has 15 residues. CDR3 sequence (DNA): TGCGCCAGCAGTGGAGGGCCAGCGGGAAAGGAGACCCAGTACTTC. It yields the protein CASSGGPAGKETQYF.